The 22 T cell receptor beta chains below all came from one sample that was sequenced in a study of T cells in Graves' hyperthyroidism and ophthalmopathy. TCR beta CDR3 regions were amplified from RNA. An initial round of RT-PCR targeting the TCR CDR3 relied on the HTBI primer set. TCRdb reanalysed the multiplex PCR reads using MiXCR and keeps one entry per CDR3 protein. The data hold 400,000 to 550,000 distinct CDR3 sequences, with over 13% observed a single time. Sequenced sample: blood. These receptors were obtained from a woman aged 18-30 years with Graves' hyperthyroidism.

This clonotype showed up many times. For the CDR3, the DNA is TGCAGCGTTGAAGCAGGGAGCCCCTCGGGCACAGATACGCAGTATTTT. Amino acids: CSVEAGSPSGTDTQYF. The genes are TRBV29-1 and TRBJ2-3; D is tentatively TRBD1 or TRBD2 (5 bases each). The CDR3 is 16 amino acids. Deletions cut 1 base from V and 1 base from J, with 15 bases between. Germline V gene sequence: CDR1 SQVTM, CDR2 ANQGSEA.

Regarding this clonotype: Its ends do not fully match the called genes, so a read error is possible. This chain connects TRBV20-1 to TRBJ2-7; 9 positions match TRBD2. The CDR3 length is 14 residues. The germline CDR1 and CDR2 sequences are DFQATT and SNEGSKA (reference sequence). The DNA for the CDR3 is TGCGGTGCTTCCCCTAGCGGGGCTATCTACGAGCAGTACTTC. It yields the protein CGASPSGAIYEQYF.

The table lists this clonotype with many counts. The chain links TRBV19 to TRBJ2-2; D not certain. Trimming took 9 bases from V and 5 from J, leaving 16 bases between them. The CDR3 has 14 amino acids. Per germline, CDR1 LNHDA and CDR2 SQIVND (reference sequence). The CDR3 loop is CASQPNLRTGELFF. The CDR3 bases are TGTGCCAGCCAACCTAATCTGCGGACCGGGGAGCTGTTTTTT.

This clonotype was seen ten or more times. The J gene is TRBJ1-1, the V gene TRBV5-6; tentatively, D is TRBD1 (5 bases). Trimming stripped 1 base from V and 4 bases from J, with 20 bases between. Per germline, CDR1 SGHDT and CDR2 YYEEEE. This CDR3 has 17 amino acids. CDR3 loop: CASSLQAGFMGGTEAFF. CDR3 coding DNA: TGTGCCAGCAGCTTGCAGGCGGGTTTTATGGGGGGCACTGAAGCTTTCTTT.

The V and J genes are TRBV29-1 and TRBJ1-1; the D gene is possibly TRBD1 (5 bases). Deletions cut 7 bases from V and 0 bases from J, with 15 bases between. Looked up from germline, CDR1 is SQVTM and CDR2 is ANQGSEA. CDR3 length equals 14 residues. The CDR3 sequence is CSASEGRMNTEAFF. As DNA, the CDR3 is TGCAGCGCCTCGGAGGGGCGGATGAACACTGAAGCTTTCTTT.

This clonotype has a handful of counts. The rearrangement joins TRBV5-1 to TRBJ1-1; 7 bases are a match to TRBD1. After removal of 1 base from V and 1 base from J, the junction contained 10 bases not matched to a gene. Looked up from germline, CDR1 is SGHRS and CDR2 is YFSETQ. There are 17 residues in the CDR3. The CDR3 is CASSLMGQRGWNTEAFF. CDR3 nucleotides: TGCGCCAGCAGCTTGATGGGACAGCGCGGTTGGAACACTGAAGCTTTCTTT.

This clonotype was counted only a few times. The CDR3 region is CASSPPPTSREQFF. CDR3 nucleotides: TGTGCCAGCAGCCCACCCCCGACTAGCCGAGAGCAGTTCTTC. V is TRBV7-8 and J is TRBJ2-1; 7 bases align to TRBD2. Trimming at V came to 5 bases and at J to 10 bases, leaving 11 bases not matched to a gene. Germline assignment: CDR1 SGHVS and CDR2 FQNEAQ. The CDR3 is made up of 14 amino acids.

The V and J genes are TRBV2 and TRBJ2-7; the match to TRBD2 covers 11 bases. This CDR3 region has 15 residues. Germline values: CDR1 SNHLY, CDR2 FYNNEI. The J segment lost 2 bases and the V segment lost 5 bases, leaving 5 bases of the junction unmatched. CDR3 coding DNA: TGTGCCAGCAGTATTGAGGGACTAGCGGCCTACGAGCAGTACGTC. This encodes CASSIEGLAAYEQYV.

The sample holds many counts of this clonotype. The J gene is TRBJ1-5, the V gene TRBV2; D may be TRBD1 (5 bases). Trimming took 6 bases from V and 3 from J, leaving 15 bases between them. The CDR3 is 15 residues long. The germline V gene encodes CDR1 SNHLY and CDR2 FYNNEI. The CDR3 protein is CASSGVGGFNQPQHF. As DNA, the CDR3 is TGTGCCAGCAGCGGGGTGGGGGGATTCAATCAGCCCCAGCATTTT.

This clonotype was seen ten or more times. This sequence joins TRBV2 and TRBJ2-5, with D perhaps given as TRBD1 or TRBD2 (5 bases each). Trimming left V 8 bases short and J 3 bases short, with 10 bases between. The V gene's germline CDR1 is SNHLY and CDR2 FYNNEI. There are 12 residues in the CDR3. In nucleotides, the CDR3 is TGTGCCAGCGAGGGGTTAGAAGAGACCCAGTACTTC. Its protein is CASEGLEETQYF.

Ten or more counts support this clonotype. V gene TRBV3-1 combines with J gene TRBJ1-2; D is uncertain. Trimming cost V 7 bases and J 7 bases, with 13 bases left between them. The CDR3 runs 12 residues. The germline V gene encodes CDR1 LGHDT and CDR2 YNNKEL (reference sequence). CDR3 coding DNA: TGTGCCAGCACCAGGACCAATGGTGGCTACACCTTC. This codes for CASTRTNGGYTF.

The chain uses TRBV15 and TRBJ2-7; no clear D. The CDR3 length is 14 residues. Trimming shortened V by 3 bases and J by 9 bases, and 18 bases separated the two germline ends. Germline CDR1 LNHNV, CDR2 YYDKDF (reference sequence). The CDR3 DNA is TGTGCCACCAGCAGGGCCTACGGGTCAGGCCGGCAGTACGTC. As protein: CATSRAYGSGRQYV.

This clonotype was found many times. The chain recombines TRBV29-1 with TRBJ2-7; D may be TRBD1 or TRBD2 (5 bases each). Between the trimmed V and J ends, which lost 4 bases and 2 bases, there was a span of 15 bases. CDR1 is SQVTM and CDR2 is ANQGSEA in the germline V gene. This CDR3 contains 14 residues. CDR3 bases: TGCAGCGTTGCCGGGGCAGCCGGAACCTACGAGCAGTACTTC. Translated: CSVAGAAGTYEQYF.

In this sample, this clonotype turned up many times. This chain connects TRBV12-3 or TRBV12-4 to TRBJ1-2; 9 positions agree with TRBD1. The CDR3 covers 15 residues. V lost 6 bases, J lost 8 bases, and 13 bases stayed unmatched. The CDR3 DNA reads TGTGCCAGCAGCGATCCGGGACAGGGCTGGTTGGGCTACACCTTC. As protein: CASSDPGQGWLGYTF.

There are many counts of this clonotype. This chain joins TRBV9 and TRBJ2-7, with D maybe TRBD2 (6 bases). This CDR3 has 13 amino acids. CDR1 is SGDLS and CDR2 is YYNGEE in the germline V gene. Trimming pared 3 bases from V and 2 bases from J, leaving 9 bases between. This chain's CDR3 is CASSGGITYEQYF. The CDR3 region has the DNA TGTGCCAGCAGCGGCGGGATCACCTACGAGCAGTACTTC.

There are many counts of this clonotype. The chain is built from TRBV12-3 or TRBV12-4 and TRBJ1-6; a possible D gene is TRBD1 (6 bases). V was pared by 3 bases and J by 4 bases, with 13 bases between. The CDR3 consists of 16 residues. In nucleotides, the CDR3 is TGTGCCAGCAGTTTTGAGGCAGGGGTGTATAATTCACCCCTCCACTTT. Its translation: CASSFEAGVYNSPLHF.

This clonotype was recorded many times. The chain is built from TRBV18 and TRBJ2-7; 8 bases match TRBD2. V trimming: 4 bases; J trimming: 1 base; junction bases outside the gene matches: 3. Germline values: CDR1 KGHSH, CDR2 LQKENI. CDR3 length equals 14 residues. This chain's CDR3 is CASSRSGTSYEQYF. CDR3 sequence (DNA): TGTGCCAGCTCACGTAGCGGGACGTCCTACGAGCAGTACTTC.

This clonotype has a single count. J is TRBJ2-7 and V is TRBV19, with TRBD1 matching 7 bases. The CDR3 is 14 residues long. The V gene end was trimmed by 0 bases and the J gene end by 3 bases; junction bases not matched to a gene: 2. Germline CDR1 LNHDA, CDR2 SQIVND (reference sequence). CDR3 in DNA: TGTGCCAGTAGTATAGAGGACAGGTTCTACGAGCAGTACTTC. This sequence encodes CASSIEDRFYEQYF. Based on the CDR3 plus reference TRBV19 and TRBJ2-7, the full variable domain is DGGITQSPKYLFRKEGQNVTLSCEQNLNHDAMYWYRQDPGQGLRLIYYSQIVNDFQKGDIAEGYSVSREKKESFPLTVTSAQKNPTAFYLCASSIEDRFYEQYFGPGTRLTVT.

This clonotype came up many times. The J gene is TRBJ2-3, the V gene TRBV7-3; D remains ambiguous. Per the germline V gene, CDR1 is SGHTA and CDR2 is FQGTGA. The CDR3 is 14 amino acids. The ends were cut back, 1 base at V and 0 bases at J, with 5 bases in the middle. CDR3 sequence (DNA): TGTGCCAGCAGCTTAAGATCTAGCACAGATACGCAGTATTTT. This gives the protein CASSLRSSTDTQYF.

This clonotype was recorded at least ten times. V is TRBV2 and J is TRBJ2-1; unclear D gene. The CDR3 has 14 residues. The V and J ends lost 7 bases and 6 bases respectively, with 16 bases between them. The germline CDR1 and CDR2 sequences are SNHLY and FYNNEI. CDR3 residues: CASMNSDGSNEQFF. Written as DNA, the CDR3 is TGTGCCAGCATGAACTCAGATGGGTCCAATGAGCAGTTCTTC.

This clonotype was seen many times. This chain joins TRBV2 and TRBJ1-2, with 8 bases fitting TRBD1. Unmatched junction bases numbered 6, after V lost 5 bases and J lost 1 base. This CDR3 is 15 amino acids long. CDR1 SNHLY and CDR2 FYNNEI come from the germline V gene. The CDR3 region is CASSTTGGGNYGYTF. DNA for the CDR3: TGTGCCAGCAGTACAACAGGGGGTGGTAACTATGGCTACACCTTC.

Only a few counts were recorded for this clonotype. The CDR3 protein is CASSTGTGDFSNTQYF. The CDR3 DNA reads TGTGCCAGCAGCACAGGGACAGGGGATTTTTCGAATACGCAGTATTTT. The chain combines TRBV7-2 with TRBJ2-3; TRBD1 matches 10 bases. The CDR3 extends over 16 amino acids. From germline, CDR1 is SGHTA and CDR2 FQGNSA. V dropped 5 bases and J dropped 7; count of bases not matched to a gene: 12.